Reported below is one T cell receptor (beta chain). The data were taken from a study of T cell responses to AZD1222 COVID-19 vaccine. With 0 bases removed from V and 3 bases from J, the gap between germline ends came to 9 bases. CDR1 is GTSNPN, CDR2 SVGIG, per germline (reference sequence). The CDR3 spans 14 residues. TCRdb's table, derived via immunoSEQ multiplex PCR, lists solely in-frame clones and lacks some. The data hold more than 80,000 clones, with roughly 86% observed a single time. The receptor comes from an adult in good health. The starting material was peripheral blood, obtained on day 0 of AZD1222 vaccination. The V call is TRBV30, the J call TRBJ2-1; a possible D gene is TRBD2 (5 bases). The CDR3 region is CAWSVLRGYNEQFF. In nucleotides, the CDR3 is TGTGCCTGGAGTGTACTTCGGGGCTACAATGAGCAGTTCTTC.